This T cell receptor (beta chain) came from a study of spatial heterogeneity in lung cancer. In the study overall: Follow-up PBMC samples were sequenced when available, at a median of about two years after resection. The study, taken as a whole, reports: Compared with follow-up, resection was when ubiquitous expanded tumor TCRs appeared in blood more.

This clonotype was recorded a few times. The antigen is unknown. One entry per CDR3 protein, called by TCRdb with MiXCR from the 5' RACE reads. The repertoire consists of around 110,000 distinct CDR3 sequences, with 9.5% to 15% occurring once and the leading ten covering around 16%. The sample's time point: blood at routine non-recurrence follow-up after resection. Without sorting, whole RNA was sequenced from tumor, nontumor lung or frozen PBMC. From germline, CDR1 is KGHSH and CDR2 LQKENI. The V and J ends lost 4 bases and 0 bases, in that order; junction bases with no gene match: 6. This CDR3 is 16 amino acids long.

V is TRBV18 and J is TRBJ2-1, with TRBD1 matching over 7 bases. Sequenced here: PBMCs, sampled at follow-up. The clonotype comes from a male donor with early-stage non-small cell lung cancer. The CDR3 sequence is CASSLGQSVSYNEQFF. The CDR3 DNA reads TGTGCCAGCTCACTGGGACAGTCAGTCTCCTACAATGAGCAGTTCTTC.